The rows below give T cell receptor beta chains drawn from one sample of a study of T cell changes during pregnancy in multiple sclerosis. Clones were sequenced by immunoSEQ multiplex PCR, and TCRdb holds only the in-frame ones, with some missing. The sample carries 40,000 to 60,000 clones, 85% to 95% recorded once. This specimen was CD4+ T cells from peripheral blood mononuclear cells, taken in the third trimester of pregnancy. These receptors originate from a female donor with multiple sclerosis, enrolled in a pregnancy study. CDR3s leave out the opening cysteine and the closing phenylalanine or tryptophan. Fields, in order: D gene, V gene, CDR3 protein. The D gene is left open where the match is weak.

>-|TRBV6-5
ASSVLSRGNTEAF
>TRBD1|TRBV29-1
SVRQGAGTGELF
>TRBD1|TRBV7-8
ASSLEDRGINTEAF
>TRBD2|TRBV7-9
ASTPPGLAYNEQF
>TRBD2|TRBV7-6
ASSPRGGINEQF
>-|TRBV28
ASTPGTFATNEKLF
>TRBD1|TRBV6-5
ASRKAGGSGYT
>TRBD1|TRBV10-3
AVGQGAPEEKLF
>TRBD1|TRBV2
ASKSTGWLNTEAF
>TRBD1|TRBV2
ASRGGQVRETQY
>-|TRBV5-1
ASTQIGGNSVYEQY
>-|TRBV28
ASSPLARQQGEQF